A single sample gave rise to the 26 T cell receptor beta chains below, sequenced in a study of shared clonotypes between healthy human individuals. TCRdb keeps only in-frame clones here, not all; method: immunoSEQ multiplex PCR. The sample shows about 2 million clones, about 95% of them seen only once. Naive CD8 populations comprised CD45RO-negative cells positively selected for CCR7, excluding terminally differentiated effector memory CD45RA+ cells. Sequenced material: naive CD8+ T cells sorted from blood. The receptors here all came from a man between 18 and 29 years old in good health.

The V call is TRBV5-4, the J call TRBJ2-7; TRBD1 aligns across 8 bases. The CDR3 spans 15 residues. CDR1 and CDR2 from the germline V gene are SGHNT and YYREEE (reference sequence). J lost 2 bases, V lost 0 bases, and 4 bases had no gene match. DNA for the CDR3: TGTGCCAGCAGCTTGGTTCCGGACAGGGCCTACGAGCAGTACTTC. Translated, it gives CASSLVPDRAYEQYF.

The V call is TRBV7-4, the J call TRBJ1-1; tentatively, D is TRBD1 (5 bases). This CDR3 comprises 15 residues. V was clipped by 5 bases and J by 1 base, with 14 bases between them. Germline CDR1 is SGHVT and CDR2 is SQSDAQ. CDR3 bases: TGTGCCAGCAGCCCTTGGGGGACTGAGAACACTGAAGCTTTCTTT. Translated: CASSPWGTENTEAFF.

The chain combines TRBV5-4 with TRBJ2-2, with D tentatively TRBD1 (7 bases). Germline assignment: CDR1 SGHNT and CDR2 YYREEE (reference sequence). This CDR3 contains 17 residues. V lost 4 bases and J 3 bases, leaving 19 bases between the germline ends. The CDR3 is CASSHPGGTDYTGELFF. In DNA, the CDR3 is TGTGCCAGCAGCCACCCAGGGGGGACTGATTACACCGGGGAGCTGTTTTTT.

This clone has only one observation. V gene TRBV13 combines with J gene TRBJ1-1; D is ambiguous. In germline, CDR1 is PRHDT, CDR2 FYEKMQ (reference sequence). CDR3 length: 16 amino acids. The V end was cut by 5 bases, the J end by 3 bases, with 19 bases between. In DNA form, the CDR3 reads TGTGCCAGCAGCCACCAACCCGGAGATTGGGACACTGAAGCTTTCTTT. Residues: CASSHQPGDWDTEAFF.

The rearrangement uses TRBV6-6 and TRBJ1-1; D is uncertain. The CDR3 runs 14 residues. Germline V gene sequence: CDR1 MNHNY, CDR2 SVGAGI (reference sequence). Trimming removed 0 bases from V and 2 bases from J, with 7 bases in between. DNA of the CDR3: TGTGCCAGCAGTTACTCGGGGTACAACACTGAAGCTTTCTTT. This gives the protein CASSYSGYNTEAFF.

Concerning this clone itself: Other DNA variants within this sample encode the same CDR3. This chain joins TRBV4-3 and TRBJ2-7, with 8 nucleotides matching TRBD2. The CDR3 is 15 residues long. Germline-derived CDR1 and CDR2 are LGHNA and YSLEER. Trimming cost V 1 base and J 4 bases; bases outside gene matches: 6. The DNA of the CDR3 is TGCGCCAGCAGCCAAGTGGCGGGAGGTCGATACGAGCAGTACTTC. This gives the protein CASSQVAGGRYEQYF.

This chain links TRBV9 with TRBJ2-1; 13 nucleotides match TRBD2. Germline V gives CDR1 SGDLS, CDR2 YYNGEE. The CDR3 spans 18 residues. V dropped 4 bases and J dropped 0; count of bases not matched to a gene: 7. CDR3 sequence reads: CASSPGLAGTLSYNEQFF. The CDR3 nucleotides are TGTGCCAGCAGCCCGGGACTAGCGGGGACTCTCTCCTACAATGAGCAGTTCTTC.

The rearrangement links TRBV27 to TRBJ2-5, with 8 bases fitting TRBD2. The V segment lost 6 bases and the J segment 4 bases; nucleotides outside the gene matches: 16. Germline assignment: CDR1 MNHEY and CDR2 SMNVEV (reference sequence). The CDR3 sequence is 17 residues long. In DNA form, the CDR3 reads TGTGCCAGCAGAACTACTCCGGGGGGGCATGGAGGAGAGACCCAGTACTTC. This gives the protein CASRTTPGGHGGETQYF.

The chain has TRBV19 and TRBJ2-1, with 8 bases matching TRBD2. J gave up 5 bases and V 10 bases, and 10 bases lay outside the gene matches. Germline CDR1 LNHDA, CDR2 SQIVND (reference sequence). The CDR3 has 14 residues. CDR3 region: CATAAYSGDNEQFF. DNA of the CDR3: TGTGCCACCGCCGCTTATAGCGGGGACAATGAGCAGTTCTTC.

The V call is TRBV6-5, the J call TRBJ2-7, with 9 bases fitting TRBD2. The CDR3 has 16 residues. Germline CDR1 and CDR2: MNHEY and SVGAGI. The junction had 7 bases not matched to a gene; V was cut back by 2 bases and J by 2 bases. CDR3 sequence (DNA): TGTGCCAGCAGTTACCTCAGCGGGGGGCCTACCTACGAGCAGTACTTC. Residues: CASSYLSGGPTYEQYF.

The chain uses TRBV5-6 and TRBJ1-6; D is possibly TRBD1 (5 bases). Per germline, CDR1 SGHDT and CDR2 YYEEEE. Trimming removed 3 bases at V and 0 bases at J, with 7 bases between. The CDR3 is 15 amino acids. Here the CDR3 DNA reads TGTGCCAGCAGCTCAGACAGCTCCTATAATTCACCCCTCCACTTT. It yields the protein CASSSDSSYNSPLHF. The full variable domain, in which reference TRBV5-6 and TRBJ1-6 provide the parts outside the CDR3, is DAGVTQSPTHLIKTRGQQVTLRCSPKSGHDTVSWYQQALGQGPQFIFQYYEEEERQRGNFPDRFSGHQFPNYSSELNVNALLLGDSALYLCASSSDSSYNSPLHFGNGTRLTVT.

V is TRBV27 and J is TRBJ1-5; D is possibly TRBD1 (5 bases). Trimming took off 6 bases at V and 1 base at J, with 10 bases between the two ends. The germline gives CDR1 MNHEY, CDR2 SMNVEV (reference sequence). This CDR3 contains 14 residues. The DNA for the CDR3 is TGTGCCAGCAGCAAGGGGCTAAGCAATCAGCCCCAGCATTTT. This sequence encodes CASSKGLSNQPQHF.

This clone was found a few times. CDR3 amino acids: CAWILEDNYGYTF. The DNA of the CDR3 is TGTGCCTGGATTCTCGAGGATAACTATGGCTACACCTTC. V usage is TRBV30 and J usage is TRBJ1-2; D is uncertain. Trimming cost V 4 bases and J 1 base, with 10 bases left between them. The CDR3 runs 13 residues. Looked up from germline, CDR1 is GTSNPN and CDR2 is SVGIG (reference sequence).

Only one count was recorded for this clone. CDR3 in DNA: TGTGCCAGCAGCCCCCCTCGAGCCAACACCGGGGAGCTGTTTTTT. Amino acid sequence: CASSPPRANTGELFF. The rearrangement joins TRBV7-6 to TRBJ2-2, with unresolved D. V lost 5 bases, J lost 2 bases, and 12 bases lay in between. This CDR3 is built from 15 residues. Germline values: CDR1 SGHVS, CDR2 FNYEAQ. Variable domain in full (rest from reference TRBV7-6 and TRBJ2-2): GAGVSQSPRYKVTKRGQDVALRCDPISGHVSLYWYRQALGQGPEFLTYFNYEAQQDKSGLPNDRFSAERPEGSISTLTIQRTEQRDSAMYRCASSPPRANTGELFFGEGSRLTVL.

This rearrangement joins TRBV5-6 to TRBJ2-1; D is unclear. Germline V gives CDR1 SGHDT, CDR2 YYEEEE. Trimming took 0 bases from V and 6 from J, leaving 7 bases between them. The CDR3 sequence is 13 residues long. For the CDR3, the DNA is TGTGCCAGCAGCTTGGGGGTGGTCAATGAGCAGTTCTTC. Its translation is CASSLGVVNEQFF.

V is TRBV6-5 and J is TRBJ2-3; D unclear. The V end was cut by 4 bases, the J end by 0 bases, with 11 bases between. The CDR3 length is 15 residues. CDR1 is MNHEY, CDR2 SVGAGI, per germline. The CDR3 coding sequence is TGTGCCAGCAGTTTTTACAACCCTAGCACAGATACGCAGTATTTT. Amino acids: CASSFYNPSTDTQYF.

The gene calls are TRBV19 and TRBJ2-5; D perhaps matches TRBD2 (5 bases). The CDR3 runs to 15 residues. Germline V lookup: CDR1 LNHDA, CDR2 SQIVND (reference sequence). Trimming pared 0 bases from V and 0 bases from J, leaving 8 bases between. CDR3 DNA: TGTGCCAGTAGTATAGATACGGACTACCAAGAGACCCAGTACTTC. Translating gives CASSIDTDYQETQYF. Complete variable domain (other parts from reference TRBV19 and TRBJ2-5): DGGITQSPKYLFRKEGQNVTLSCEQNLNHDAMYWYRQDPGQGLRLIYYSQIVNDFQKGDIAEGYSVSREKKESFPLTVTSAQKNPTAFYLCASSIDTDYQETQYFGPGTRLLVL.

The CDR3 region has the DNA TGTGCCTGGGAGTCCGACAGGGAAGAAAATTCACCCCTCCACTTT. Residues: CAWESDREENSPLHF. J is TRBJ1-6 and V is TRBV30, with 7 bases that match TRBD1. Germline CDR1 reads GTSNPN; CDR2 reads SVGIG (reference sequence). V was pared by 5 bases and J by 7 bases, with 11 bases of the junction left unmatched. There are 15 residues in the CDR3.

In regard to this clone: The same CDR3 arises from other DNA sequences in this sample as well. This chain links TRBV28 with TRBJ2-3, with D hard to call. Trimming removed 3 bases at V and 6 bases at J, with 4 bases between. This CDR3 contains 11 residues. CDR1 is MDHEN and CDR2 is SYDVKM in the germline V gene. CDR3: CASSFVDTQYF. CDR3 bases: TGTGCCAGCAGTTTTGTTGATACGCAGTATTTT.

On this clone itself: This CDR3 is also generated by other DNA sequences in the sample. The V gene is TRBV7-9, the J gene TRBJ1-1, with D possibly TRBD1 on 5 matching bases. The CDR3 consists of 14 residues. V dropped 1 base and J dropped 1 base, with 7 bases sitting between them. Germline lookup yields CDR1 SEHNR and CDR2 FQNEAQ (reference sequence). The CDR3 is CASSLEGENTEAFF. The CDR3 nucleotides read TGTGCCAGCAGCTTAGAAGGGGAGAACACTGAAGCTTTCTTT.

This chain connects TRBV10-2 to TRBJ1-3; perhaps TRBD1 as D (5 bases). Trimming took off 0 bases at V and 0 bases at J, with 9 bases between the two ends. Germline-derived CDR1 and CDR2 are WSHSY and SAAADI. The CDR3 has 16 amino acids. The CDR3 sequence: CASSESWGNSGNTIYF. CDR3 in DNA: TGCGCCAGCAGTGAGTCTTGGGGGAACTCTGGAAACACCATATATTTT.

This chain links TRBV2 with TRBJ2-7; D is perhaps TRBD2 (7 bases). Germline values: CDR1 SNHLY, CDR2 FYNNEI. V lost 4 bases and J 3 bases, leaving 19 bases between the germline ends. This CDR3 is 16 amino acids long. CDR3: CASSAVGPGEGYEQYF. The CDR3 DNA follows: TGTGCCAGCAGTGCGGTAGGGCCAGGGGAGGGCTACGAGCAGTACTTC.

The chain is built from TRBV5-8 and TRBJ2-1; the match to TRBD2 covers 10 bases. Per the germline V gene, CDR1 is SGHTS and CDR2 is YDEGEE. V lost 4 bases and J lost 9; bases outside the gene matches: 10. The CDR3 has 15 amino acids. CDR3 amino acids: CASSPKAGGLPEQFF. The CDR3 bases are TGTGCCAGCAGCCCAAAAGCGGGAGGGCTTCCTGAGCAGTTCTTC. Full variable domain (remainder filled in from reference TRBV5-8 and TRBJ2-1): EAGVTQSPTHLIKTRGQQATLRCSPISGHTSVYWYQQALGLGLQFLLWYDEGEERNRGNFPPRFSGRQFPNYSSELNVNALELEDSALYLCASSPKAGGLPEQFFGPGTRLTVL.

This chain joins TRBV29-1 and TRBJ2-3; the D is unclear. CDR1 is SQVTM and CDR2 is ANQGSEA in the germline V gene. CDR3 size: 12 residues. V was cut by 4 bases and J by 8 bases, with 13 bases left in between. The chain's CDR3 is CSVVLLAPTQYF. The DNA for the CDR3 is TGCAGCGTTGTTCTCCTGGCCCCTACGCAGTATTTT.

The rearrangement links TRBV9 to TRBJ2-7; D call uncertain. Trimming removed 0 bases at V and 3 bases at J, with 10 bases between. The CDR3 has 14 residues. Per germline, CDR1 SGDLS and CDR2 YYNGEE. CDR3 loop: CASSVEAANYEQYF. CDR3 nucleotides: TGTGCCAGCAGCGTAGAGGCGGCGAACTACGAGCAGTACTTC.

This clone was counted once. The V call is TRBV5-6, the J call TRBJ1-6, with D hard to call. Germline CDR1 SGHDT, CDR2 YYEEEE. The CDR3 covers 13 residues. Trimming pared 0 bases from V and 8 bases from J, leaving 6 bases between. The CDR3 DNA reads as TGTGCCAGCAGCTTGGAGAGCGATTCACCCCTCCACTTT. Its protein is CASSLESDSPLHF.